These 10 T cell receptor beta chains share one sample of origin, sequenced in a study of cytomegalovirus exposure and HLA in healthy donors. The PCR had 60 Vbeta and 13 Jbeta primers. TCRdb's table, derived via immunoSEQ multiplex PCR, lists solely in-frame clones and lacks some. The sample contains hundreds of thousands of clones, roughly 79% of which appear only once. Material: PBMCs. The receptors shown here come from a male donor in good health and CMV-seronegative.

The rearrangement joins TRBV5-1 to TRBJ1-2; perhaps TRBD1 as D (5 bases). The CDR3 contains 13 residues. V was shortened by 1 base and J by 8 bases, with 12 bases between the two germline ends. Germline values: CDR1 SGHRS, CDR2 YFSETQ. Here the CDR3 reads CASSLTREGGYTF. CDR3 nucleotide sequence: TGCGCCAGCAGCTTGACCAGGGAGGGAGGCTACACCTTC.

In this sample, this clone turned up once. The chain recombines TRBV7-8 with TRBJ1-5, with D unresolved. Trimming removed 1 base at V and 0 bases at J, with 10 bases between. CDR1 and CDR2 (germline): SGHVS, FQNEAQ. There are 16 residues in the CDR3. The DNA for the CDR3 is TGTGCCAGCAGCTTAGTCCCCGGGTATAGCAATCAGCCCCAGCATTTT. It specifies CASSLVPGYSNQPQHF.

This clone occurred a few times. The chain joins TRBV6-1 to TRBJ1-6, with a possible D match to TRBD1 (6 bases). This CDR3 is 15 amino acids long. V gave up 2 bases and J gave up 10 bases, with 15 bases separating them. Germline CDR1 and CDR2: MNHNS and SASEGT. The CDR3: CASSELQGFLSPLHF. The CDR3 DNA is TGTGCCAGCAGTGAACTACAGGGTTTCTTGTCACCCCTCCACTTT.

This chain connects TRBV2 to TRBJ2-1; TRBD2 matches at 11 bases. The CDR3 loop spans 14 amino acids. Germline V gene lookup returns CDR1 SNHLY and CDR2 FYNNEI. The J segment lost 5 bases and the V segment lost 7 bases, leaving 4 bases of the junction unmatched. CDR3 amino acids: CASTGTSGNNEQFF. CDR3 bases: TGTGCCAGCACCGGGACTAGCGGAAACAATGAGCAGTTCTTC.

The CDR3 DNA sequence: TGTGCCAGCAGCAACATCGAAGCTTTCTTT. Its translation: CASSNIEAFF. This sequence joins TRBV2 and TRBJ1-1; no reliable D call. The CDR3 loop spans 10 amino acids. Germline loops: CDR1 SNHLY, CDR2 FYNNEI. V dropped 6 bases and J dropped 8 bases, with 7 bases sitting between them.

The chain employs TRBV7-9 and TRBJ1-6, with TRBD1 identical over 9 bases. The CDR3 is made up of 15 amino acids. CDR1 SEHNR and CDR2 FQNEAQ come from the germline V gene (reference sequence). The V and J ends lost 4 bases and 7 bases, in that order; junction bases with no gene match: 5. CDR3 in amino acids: CASSSSGTGNSPLHF. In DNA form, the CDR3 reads TGTGCCAGCAGCTCGTCCGGGACAGGGAATTCACCCCTCCACTTT.

CDR3 bases: TGTGCCAGCAGCCCACCCCCCGGGCTAGCGGGAGAAGCTGAGCAGTTCTTC. Its protein product is CASSPPPGLAGEAEQFF. The chain joins TRBV7-3 to TRBJ2-1; 10 nucleotides line up with TRBD2. V dropped 5 bases and J dropped 9; count of bases not matched to a gene: 16. The CDR3 totals 17 residues. In germline, CDR1 is SGHTA, CDR2 FQGTGA.

The CDR3 DNA is TGTGCCAGCAGCCAACAGGGTAGCGACGGAAACACCATATATTTT. Encoded protein: CASSQQGSDGNTIYF. V gene TRBV2 combines with J gene TRBJ1-3, with a tentative D call TRBD1 (6 bases). V lost 6 bases and J lost 4, with 16 bases in between. The V gene's germline CDR1 is SNHLY and CDR2 FYNNEI. CDR3 length: 15 residues.

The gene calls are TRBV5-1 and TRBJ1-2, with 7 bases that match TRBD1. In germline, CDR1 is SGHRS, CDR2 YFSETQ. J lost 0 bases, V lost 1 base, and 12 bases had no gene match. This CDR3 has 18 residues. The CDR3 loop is CASSLSHYRDSSNYGYTF. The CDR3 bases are TGCGCCAGCAGCTTGAGCCATTACCGGGACAGTTCTAACTATGGCTACACCTTC.

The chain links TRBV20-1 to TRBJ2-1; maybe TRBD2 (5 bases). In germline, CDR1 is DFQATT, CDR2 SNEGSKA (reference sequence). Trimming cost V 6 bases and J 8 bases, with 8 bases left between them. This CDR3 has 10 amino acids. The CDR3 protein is CSALRDEQFF. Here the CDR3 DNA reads TGCAGTGCCCTGCGGGATGAGCAGTTCTTC.